The present TCR beta chain was sequenced within a study of blood T cell repertoires in COVID-19. Here immunoSEQ multiplex PCR was the method, and the copy in TCRdb shows in-frame clones only, minus some. The sample includes more than 85,000 clones, approximately 76% of them seen just once. Germline V CDR1 and CDR2: SNHLY, FYNNEI. This CDR3 spans 15 amino acids. The V and J ends lost 2 bases and 6 bases respectively, with 13 bases between them. This receptor was identified in a woman aged 65 to 85 with acute or convalescent COVID-19. The rearrangement links TRBV2 to TRBJ2-2; TRBD2 might be the D (6 bases). Sequenced: peripheral blood. The CDR3 bases are TGTGCCAGCAGTGAAATTGGGGGGTACGCCGGGGAGCTGTTTTTT. As protein: CASSEIGGYAGELFF.